This T cell receptor beta chain was documented in a study of blood T cell repertoires in COVID-19. Authors' analysis steps: By means of reference gene primer amplification, nucleated cell counts were estimated. Here immunoSEQ multiplex PCR was the method, and the copy in TCRdb shows in-frame clones only, minus some. V, J and clone size are those of that table, while D and trimming were read from the DNA. The data hold around 160,000 clones, with 70% to 90% observed a single time. CDR1 and CDR2 (germline): GTSNPN, SVGIG (reference sequence). V was cut by 5 bases and J by 7 bases, with 12 bases left in between. The CDR3 runs to 13 residues.

This TCR came from a middle-aged man who had recovered from COVID-19. The sequenced sample consisted of PBMCs or T cells enriched from blood (not recorded which). This rearrangement joins TRBV30 to TRBJ1-6, with a weak D call TRBD1 (6 bases). CDR3 sequence (DNA): TGTGCCTGGCAACGACAGGAAAATTCACCCCTCCACTTT. Its protein product is CAWQRQENSPLHF. The full variable domain, completed using reference TRBV30 and TRBJ1-6, is SQTIHQWPATLVQPVGSPLSLECTVEGTSNPNLYWYRQAAGRGLQLLFYSVGIGQISSEVPQNLSASRPQDRQFILSSKKLLLSDSGFYLCAWQRQENSPLHFGNGTRLTVT.